This paragraph covers one T cell receptor (beta chain) sequence. Mismatch with germline at one junction end may stem from a read error. Germline V CDR1 and CDR2: SGHAT, FQNNGV. The CDR3 runs to 14 residues. The record originates from a study of STAT5B mutations in CD4+ large granular lymphocyte leukemia. Profiling relied on immunoSEQ multiplex PCR, and the TCRdb table lists in-frame clones only, not all of them. Among 4,100 or so clones listed, around 77% were seen once. Sequences were obtained from PBMCs. V and J are TRBV11-2 and TRBJ1-1; TRBD1 matches 7 bases. The TCR originated in a man between 65 and 79 years old with CD4+ T-cell large granular lymphocyte leukemia. The CDR3 spells CASSLDRVITEAFF. The CDR3 nucleotides read TGTGCCAGCAGCCTAGACAGGGTGATCACTGAAGCTTTCTTT.